The entry below describes one T cell receptor beta chain. This sample was included in a study of regulatory T cells in long-lasting Graves disease. V shed 10 bases and J shed 1 base, with 27 bases lying between them. Germline V gene sequence: CDR1 MNHEY, CDR2 SMNVEV (reference sequence). The CDR3 runs to 18 residues. Researchers made TCR beta libraries by using iRepertoire HTBI primers and running Arm-PCR on CDR3 regions. TCRdb itself ran the multiplex PCR reads through MiXCR, one entry per CDR3 protein. The sample yields 400,000 to 500,000 distinct CDR3 sequences, 14% seen once. Stated time point: newly diagnosed GD, antithyroid drugs for less than 3 months. From RNA extracted from PBMCs, the TCR library was made. These data were also reused for a study on T cells in Graves' hyperthyroidism and ophthalmopathy.

This TCR derives from a woman in her fifties or sixties with Graves disease. The chain joins TRBV27 to TRBJ2-3; no clear D. This sample comprised peripheral blood mononuclear cells (PBMCs), obtained at new diagnosis, from a patient treated with antithyroid drugs. CDR3 sequence reads: CAKPFRGTNGLCTDTQYF. In nucleotides, the CDR3 is TGTGCCAAACCCTTTCGAGGAACCAACGGTTTATGCACAGATACGCAGTATTTT.